This T cell receptor beta chain was documented in a study of T cells after posttransplantation cyclophosphamide. Findings and caveats of the study: Later post-transplant blood repertoires were often dominated by donor CD8+ memory clones. TRB overlap between skin or GI tissue T cells and blood was limited.

As concerns this clone: What it recognizes is unknown.

This CDR3 is built from 17 residues. Germline V gene data show CDR1 as SGHRS and CDR2 as YFSETQ. V gave up 0 bases and J gave up 0 bases; unmatched junction bases: 2. Libraries were prepared by immunoSEQ multiplex PCR; TCRdb keeps only in-frame clonotypes and omits some of them. The repertoire consists of about 11,000 clones, with roughly 96% occurring once and the leading ten covering around 0.28%. The sequencing input was naive CD8+ T cells sorted from PBMCs. V gene TRBV5-1 combines with J gene TRBJ2-5; TRBD2 agrees at 13 bases. This receptor was taken from a man between 25 and 39 years old in good health and a related stem cell transplant donor. CDR3 region: CASSLGLAGGNQETQYF. For the CDR3, the DNA is TGCGCCAGCAGCTTGGGACTAGCGGGGGGAAACCAAGAGACCCAGTACTTC.